This T cell receptor (beta chain) derives from a study of somatic mutations in cytotoxic T cells in rheumatoid arthritis. The wider study: Blood from the patient (approximately 30 ml EDTA) was drawn right after diagnosis, pretreatment. Regarding the study as a whole: The antigen targets of the expanded CD8+ clones lacked identification. Reported slight underrepresentation of TRBV07 in rheumatoid arthritis patients was not subjected to multiple-comparison adjustment.

Positively selected by magnetic beads, CD4+ and CD8+ cells were purity-checked by flow cytometry. Sequenced by immunoSEQ multiplex PCR; TCRdb stores in-frame clones only, minus some. The sample has 15,000 or so clones; less than 80% are singletons. The germline gives CDR1 SGHAT, CDR2 FQNNGV. This CDR3 is 18 amino acids long. The V end was cut by 4 bases, the J end by 0 bases, with 19 bases between. In regard to this clone: Its specificity is unknown.

The specimen sequenced was CD8+ T cells sorted from blood. This TCR derives from an adult with rheumatoid arthritis. The rearrangement joins TRBV11-2 to TRBJ2-1, with D perhaps TRBD1 (6 bases). CDR3 sequence reads: CASSSPRWTESSYNEQFF. In DNA, the CDR3 is TGTGCCAGCAGCTCGCCCCGATGGACAGAGAGCTCCTACAATGAGCAGTTCTTC.